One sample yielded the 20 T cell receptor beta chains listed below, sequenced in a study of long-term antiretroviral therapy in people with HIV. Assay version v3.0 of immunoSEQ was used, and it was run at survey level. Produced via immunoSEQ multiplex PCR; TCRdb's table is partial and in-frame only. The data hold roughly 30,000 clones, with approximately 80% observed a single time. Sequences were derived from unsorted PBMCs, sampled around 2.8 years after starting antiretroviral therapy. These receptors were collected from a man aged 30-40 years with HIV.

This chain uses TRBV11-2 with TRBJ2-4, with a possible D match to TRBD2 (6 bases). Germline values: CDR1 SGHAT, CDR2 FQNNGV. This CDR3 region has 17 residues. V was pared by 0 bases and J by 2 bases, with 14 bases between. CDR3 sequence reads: CASSLDGGTLPKNIQYF. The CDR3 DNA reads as TGTGCCAGCAGCTTAGATGGGGGGACTCTGCCCAAAAACATTCAGTACTTC.

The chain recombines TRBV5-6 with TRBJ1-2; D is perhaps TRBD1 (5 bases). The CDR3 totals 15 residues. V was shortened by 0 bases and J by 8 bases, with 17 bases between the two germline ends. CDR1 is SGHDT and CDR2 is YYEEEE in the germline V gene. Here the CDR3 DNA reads TGTGCCAGCAGCTTGGGGCGGGGCAGTAGGGGCGGCTACACCTTC. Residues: CASSLGRGSRGGYTF. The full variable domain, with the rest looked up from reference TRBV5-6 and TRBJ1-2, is DAGVTQSPTHLIKTRGQQVTLRCSPKSGHDTVSWYQQALGQGPQFIFQYYEEEERQRGNFPDRFSGHQFPNYSSELNVNALLLGDSALYLCASSLGRGSRGGYTFGSGTRLTVV.

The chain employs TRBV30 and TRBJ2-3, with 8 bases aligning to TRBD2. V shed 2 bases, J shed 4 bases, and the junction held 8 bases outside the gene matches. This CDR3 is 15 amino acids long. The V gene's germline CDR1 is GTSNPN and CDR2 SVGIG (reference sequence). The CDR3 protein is CAWSRLASKSDTQYF. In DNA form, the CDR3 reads TGTGCCTGGAGTCGACTAGCGTCCAAGTCAGATACGCAGTATTTT.

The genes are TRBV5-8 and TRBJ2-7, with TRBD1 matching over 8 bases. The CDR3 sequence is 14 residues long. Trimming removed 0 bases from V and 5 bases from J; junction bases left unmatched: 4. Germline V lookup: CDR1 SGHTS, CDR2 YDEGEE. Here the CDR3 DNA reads TGTGCCAGCAGCTTGGTCGACAGGGGCGACGAGCAGTACTTC. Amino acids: CASSLVDRGDEQYF.

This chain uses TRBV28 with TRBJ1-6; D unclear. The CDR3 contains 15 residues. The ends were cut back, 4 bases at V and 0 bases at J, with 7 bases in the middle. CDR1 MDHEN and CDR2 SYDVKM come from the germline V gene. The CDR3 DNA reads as TGTGCCAGCAGTTCGATTAGCTCCTATAATTCACCCCTCCACTTT. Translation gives CASSSISSYNSPLHF.

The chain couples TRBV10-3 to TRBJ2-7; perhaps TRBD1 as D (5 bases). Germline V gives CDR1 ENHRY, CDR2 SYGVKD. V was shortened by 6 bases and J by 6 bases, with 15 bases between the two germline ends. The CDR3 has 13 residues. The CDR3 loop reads CAIRDLGAPEQYF. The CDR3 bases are TGTGCCATCAGGGACCTTGGGGCCCCCGAGCAGTACTTC.

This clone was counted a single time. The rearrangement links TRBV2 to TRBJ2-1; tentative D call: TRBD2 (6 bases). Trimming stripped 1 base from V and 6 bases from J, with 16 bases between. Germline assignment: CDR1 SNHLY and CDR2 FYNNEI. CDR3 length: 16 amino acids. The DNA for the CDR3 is TGTGCCAGCAGTGAAGGGGCTAGCGCTTTCTCCAATGAGCAGTTCTTC. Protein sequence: CASSEGASAFSNEQFF.

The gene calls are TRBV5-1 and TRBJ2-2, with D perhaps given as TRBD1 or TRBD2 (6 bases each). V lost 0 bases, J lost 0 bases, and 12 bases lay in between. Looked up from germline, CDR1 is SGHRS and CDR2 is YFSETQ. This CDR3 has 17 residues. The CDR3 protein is CASSLVPRGANTGELFF. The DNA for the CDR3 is TGCGCCAGCAGCTTGGTTCCAAGGGGGGCGAACACCGGGGAGCTGTTTTTT.

The CDR3 sequence is CASSLAYSQETQYF. CDR3 DNA sequence: TGTGCCAGCAGCTTAGCGTACAGCCAAGAGACCCAGTACTTC. The chain couples TRBV7-8 to TRBJ2-5, with D unclear. CDR1 SGHVS and CDR2 FQNEAQ come from the germline V gene. The V end was cut by 0 bases, the J end by 1 base, with 6 bases between. This CDR3 region has 14 residues.

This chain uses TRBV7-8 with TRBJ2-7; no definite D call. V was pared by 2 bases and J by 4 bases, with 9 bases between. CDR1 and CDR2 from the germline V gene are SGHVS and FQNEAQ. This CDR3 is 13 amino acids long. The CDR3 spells CASSLPGTYEQYF. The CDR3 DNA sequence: TGTGCCAGCAGCTTACCCGGAACGTACGAGCAGTACTTC.

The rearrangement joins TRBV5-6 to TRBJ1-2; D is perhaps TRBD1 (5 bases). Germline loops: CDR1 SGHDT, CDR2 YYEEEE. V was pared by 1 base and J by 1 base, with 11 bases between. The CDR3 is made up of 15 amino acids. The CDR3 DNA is TGTGCCAGCAGCTTGCGGGGACGGAGTAACTATGGCTACACCTTC. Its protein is CASSLRGRSNYGYTF.

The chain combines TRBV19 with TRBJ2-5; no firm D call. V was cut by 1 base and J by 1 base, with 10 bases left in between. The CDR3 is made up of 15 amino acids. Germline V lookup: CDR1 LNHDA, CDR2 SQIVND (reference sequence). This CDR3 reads CASSIVPTAQETQYF. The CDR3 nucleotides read TGTGCCAGTAGTATAGTACCAACAGCCCAAGAGACCCAGTACTTC.

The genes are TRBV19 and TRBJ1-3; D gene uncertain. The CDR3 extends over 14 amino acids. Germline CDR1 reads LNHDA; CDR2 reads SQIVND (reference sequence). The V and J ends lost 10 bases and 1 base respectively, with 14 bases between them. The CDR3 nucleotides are TGTGCCACCGGAGGAGGTACTTCTGGAAACACCATATATTTT. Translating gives CATGGGTSGNTIYF. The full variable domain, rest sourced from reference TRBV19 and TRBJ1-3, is DGGITQSPKYLFRKEGQNVTLSCEQNLNHDAMYWYRQDPGQGLRLIYYSQIVNDFQKGDIAEGYSVSREKKESFPLTVTSAQKNPTAFYLCATGGGTSGNTIYFGEGSWLTVV.

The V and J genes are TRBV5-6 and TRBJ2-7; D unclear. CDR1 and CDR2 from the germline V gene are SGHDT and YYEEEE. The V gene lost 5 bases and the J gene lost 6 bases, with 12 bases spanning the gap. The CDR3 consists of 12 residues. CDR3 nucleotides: TGTGCCAGCAGTGGCGGAGCACGCGAGCAGTACTTC. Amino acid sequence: CASSGGAREQYF.

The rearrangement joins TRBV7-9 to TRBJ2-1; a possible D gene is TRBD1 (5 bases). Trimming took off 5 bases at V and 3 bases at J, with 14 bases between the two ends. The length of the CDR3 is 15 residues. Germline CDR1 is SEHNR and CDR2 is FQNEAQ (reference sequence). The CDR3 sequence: CASSNSQGYYNEQFF. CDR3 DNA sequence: TGTGCCAGCAGCAACTCTCAGGGTTACTACAATGAGCAGTTCTTC. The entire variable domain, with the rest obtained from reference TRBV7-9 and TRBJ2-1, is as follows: DTGVSQNPRHKITKRGQNVTFRCDPISEHNRLYWYRQTLGQGPEFLTYFQNEAQLEKSRLLSDRFSAERPKGSFSTLEIQRTEQGDSAMYLCASSNSQGYYNEQFFGPGTRLTVL.

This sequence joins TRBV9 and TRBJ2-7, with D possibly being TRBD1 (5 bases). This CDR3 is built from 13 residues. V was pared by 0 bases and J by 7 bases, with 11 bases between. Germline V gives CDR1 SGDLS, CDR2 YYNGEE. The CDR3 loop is CASSVDRTNEQYF. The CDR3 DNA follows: TGTGCCAGCAGCGTAGACAGGACAAATGAGCAGTACTTC.

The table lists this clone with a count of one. The CDR3 nucleotides are TGTGCCAGCACGGAGGTGCTAGCGGGGGAATACAATGAGCAGTTCTTC. Translation: CASTEVLAGEYNEQFF. V is TRBV2 and J is TRBJ2-1; 10 nucleotides agree with TRBD2. V was clipped by 7 bases and J by 4 bases; unmatched bases: 10. The length of the CDR3 is 16 residues. The germline V gene encodes CDR1 SNHLY and CDR2 FYNNEI. Based on the CDR3 plus reference TRBV2 and TRBJ2-1, the full variable domain is EPEVTQTPSHQVTQMGQEVILRCVPISNHLYFYWYRQILGQKVEFLVSFYNNEISEKSEIFDDQFSVERPDGSNFTLKIRSTKLEDSAMYFCASTEVLAGEYNEQFFGPGTRLTVL.

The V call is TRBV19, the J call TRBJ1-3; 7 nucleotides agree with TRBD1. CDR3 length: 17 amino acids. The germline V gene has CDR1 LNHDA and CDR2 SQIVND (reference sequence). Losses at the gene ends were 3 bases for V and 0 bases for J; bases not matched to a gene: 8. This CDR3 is CASSISRQGYSGNTIYF. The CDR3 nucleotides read TGTGCCAGTAGTATTTCCCGACAGGGCTACTCTGGAAACACCATATATTTT.

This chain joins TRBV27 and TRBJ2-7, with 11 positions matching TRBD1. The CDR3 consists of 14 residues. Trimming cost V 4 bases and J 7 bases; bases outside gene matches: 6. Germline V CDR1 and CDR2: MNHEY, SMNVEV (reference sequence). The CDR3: CASSYGQGAWEQYF. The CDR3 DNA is TGTGCCAGCAGTTACGGACAGGGGGCCTGGGAGCAGTACTTC.

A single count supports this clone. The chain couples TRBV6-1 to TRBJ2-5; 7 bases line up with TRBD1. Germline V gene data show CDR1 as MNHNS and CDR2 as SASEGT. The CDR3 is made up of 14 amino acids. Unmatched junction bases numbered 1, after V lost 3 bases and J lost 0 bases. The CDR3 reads CASSERGHQETQYF. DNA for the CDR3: TGTGCCAGCAGTGAGAGGGGGCACCAAGAGACCCAGTACTTC.